The rows below give T cell receptor beta chains drawn from one sample of a study of T cells of healthy individuals. TCRdb re-called the 5' RACE reads with MiXCR, one entry per CDR3 protein. Here the sample spans 41,000 or so distinct CDR3 sequences, about 5% being singletons. Receptor source: a human donor in good health. Each CDR3 is given with its conserved first and last residue. D genes are given only for firm matches. Part of the rows lack a size; the others show once, few, many or a class for expanded clones.

CDR3: CASGLSGTDTDTQYF
DNA: TGTGCTAGTGGTTTGTCAGGGACAGACACAGATACGCAGTATTTT
size: .
V: TRBV12-5
J: TRBJ2-3
D: TRBD1

CDR3: CASSSNGHDQPQHF
DNA: TGTGCCAGCAGTTCAAACGGCCACGATCAGCCCCAGCATTTT
size: many
V: TRBV12-3/TRBV12-4
J: TRBJ1-5
D: .

CDR3: CASSRQGSPGELFF
DNA: TGTGCCAGCAGCCGACAGGGTAGCCCCGGGGAGCTGTTTTTT
size: large
V: TRBV27
J: TRBJ2-2
D: TRBD1

CDR3: CSAPLDGTVGEKLFF
DNA: TGCAGTGCGCCCTTGGACGGGACAGTAGGTGAAAAACTGTTTTTT
size: many
V: TRBV20-1
J: TRBJ1-4
D: TRBD1

CDR3: CASSSAGFNTGELFF
DNA: TGTGCCAGCAGCTCAGCGGGATTCAACACCGGGGAGCTGTTTTTT
size: .
V: TRBV7-8
J: TRBJ2-2
D: TRBD2

CDR3: CASSYVGTGADTQYF
DNA: TGTGCCAGCAGTTACGTCGGGACAGGGGCAGATACGCAGTATTTT
size: many
V: TRBV6-5
J: TRBJ2-3
D: TRBD1

CDR3: CASSESTGIENEQFF
DNA: TGTGCCAGCAGTGAGTCCACAGGGATTGAGAATGAGCAGTTCTTC
size: many
V: TRBV2
J: TRBJ2-1
D: .

CDR3: CASSPWTGLRDTEAFF
DNA: TGCGCCAGCAGCCCCTGGACAGGGTTAAGGGACACTGAAGCTTTCTTT
size: few
V: TRBV5-1
J: TRBJ1-1
D: TRBD1

CDR3: CASSQDQNTEAFF
DNA: TGTGCCAGCAGCCAAGATCAAAACACTGAAGCTTTCTTT
size: few
V: TRBV14
J: TRBJ1-1
D: .

CDR3: CASSQDPSGSRYNEQFF
DNA: TGCGCCAGCAGCCAAGACCCTAGCGGGAGTAGGTACAATGAGCAGTTCTTC
size: many
V: TRBV4-1
J: TRBJ2-1
D: TRBD2

CDR3: CASSKPGYTDTQYF
DNA: TGTGCCAGCAGCAAACCGGGATACACAGATACGCAGTATTTT
size: many
V: TRBV6-4
J: TRBJ2-3
D: .

CDR3: CASSQGPPDTQYF
DNA: TGCGCCAGCAGCCAAGGCCCCCCAGATACGCAGTATTTT
size: few
V: TRBV4-3
J: TRBJ2-3
D: .

CDR3: CSVRGDEQFF
DNA: TGCAGCGTGAGGGGCGATGAGCAGTTCTTC
size: many
V: TRBV29-1
J: TRBJ2-1
D: .

CDR3: CSARWTDPRGELFF
DNA: TGCAGTGCTAGATGGACTGATCCTCGCGGGGAGCTGTTTTTT
size: many
V: TRBV20-1
J: TRBJ2-2
D: .

CDR3: CASSLYLGGNTEAFF
DNA: TGTGCCAGCAGCTTGTATTTGGGGGGGAACACTGAAGCTTTCTTT
size: many
V: TRBV13
J: TRBJ1-1
D: .

CDR3: CASSLEQGPQGTQYF
DNA: TGTGCCAGCAGCTTAGAACAGGGGCCCCAGGGGACGCAGTATTTT
size: few
V: TRBV11-2
J: TRBJ2-3
D: TRBD1

CDR3: CASSYGRGSGNQPQHF
DNA: TGTGCCAGCAGTTACGGGAGGGGGTCTGGCAATCAGCCCCAGCATTTT
size: many
V: TRBV6-2/TRBV6-3
J: TRBJ1-5
D: .

CDR3: CASTTSRDRGHRGYGYTF
DNA: TGTGCCAGCACTACAAGCAGGGACAGGGGGCATCGAGGCTATGGCTACACCTTC
size: few
V: TRBV2
J: TRBJ1-2
D: TRBD1

CDR3: CSAGERASEAFF
DNA: TGCAGTGCTGGGGAGCGGGCGTCTGAAGCTTTCTTT
size: many
V: TRBV20-1
J: TRBJ1-1
D: .

CDR3: CASSQSGTQYF
DNA: TGTGCCAGCAGCCAATCGGGTACGCAGTATTTT
size: .
V: TRBV14
J: TRBJ2-3
D: .

CDR3: CASSFSVQETQYF
DNA: TGTGCCAGCAGCTTTAGCGTCCAAGAGACCCAGTACTTC
size: .
V: TRBV11-3
J: TRBJ2-5
D: .

CDR3: CASSQYGHLSRVDTQYF
DNA: TGTGCCAGCAGCCAATACGGCCACCTATCACGGGTCGATACGCAGTATTTT
size: many
V: TRBV14
J: TRBJ2-3
D: .

CDR3: CASSFRANYGYTF
DNA: TGTGCCAGCAGTTTTCGGGCTAACTATGGCTACACCTTC
size: many
V: TRBV27
J: TRBJ1-2
D: .

CDR3: CASSDRGLAEGYNEQFF
DNA: TGTGCCAGCAGCGACCGGGGACTAGCGGAGGGATACAATGAGCAGTTCTTC
size: few
V: TRBV13
J: TRBJ2-1
D: TRBD2

CDR3: CASSLSGGRSPLHF
DNA: TGTGCCAGCAGCTTGAGCGGGGGGCGTTCACCCCTCCACTTT
size: .
V: TRBV5-4
J: TRBJ1-6
D: .

CDR3: CASSEGWGTGELFF
DNA: TGTGCCAGCAGTGAAGGGTGGGGGACCGGGGAGCTGTTTTTT
size: once
V: TRBV6-1
J: TRBJ2-2
D: .

CDR3: CASSYRTYSSGETQYF
DNA: TGTGCCAGCAGTTACCGGACTTACAGCTCTGGGGAGACCCAGTACTTC
size: few
V: TRBV6-5
J: TRBJ2-5
D: .

CDR3: CASKTFSGSIQETQYF
DNA: TGTGCCAGCAAGACCTTTAGCGGGAGTATCCAAGAGACCCAGTACTTC
size: .
V: TRBV6-5
J: TRBJ2-5
D: TRBD2

CDR3: CASSVDGSTDTQYF
DNA: TGTGCCAGCAGCGTAGACGGCTCCACAGATACGCAGTATTTT
size: .
V: TRBV9
J: TRBJ2-3
D: .

CDR3: CASSPQANQPQHF
DNA: TGTGCCAGCAGCCCGCAGGCGAATCAGCCCCAGCATTTT
size: many
V: TRBV3-1
J: TRBJ1-5
D: .

CDR3: CASSQGQGAGNSPLHF
DNA: TGCGCCAGCAGCCAAGGACAGGGGGCAGGTAATTCACCCCTCCACTTT
size: many
V: TRBV5-1
J: TRBJ1-6
D: TRBD1

CDR3: CSARAGTAEGYTF
DNA: TGCAGTGCACGGGCTGGGACGGCGGAGGGCTACACCTTC
size: .
V: TRBV20-1
J: TRBJ1-2
D: .

CDR3: CSAREGGEQYF
DNA: TGCAGTGCTAGAGAGGGAGGCGAGCAGTACTTC
size: many
V: TRBV20-1
J: TRBJ2-7
D: .

CDR3: CASSVGGASRDNYGYTF
DNA: TGTGCCAGCAGCGTAGGAGGAGCTTCCAGGGATAACTATGGCTACACCTTC
size: .
V: TRBV9
J: TRBJ1-2
D: .

CDR3: CSARDQGSTDTQYF
DNA: TGCAGTGCTAGAGATCAGGGGAGTACAGATACGCAGTATTTT
size: many
V: TRBV20-1
J: TRBJ2-3
D: .

CDR3: CASSPLGSGQVEQFF
DNA: TGTGCCAGCTCACCACTAGGTTCAGGGCAGGTTGAGCAGTTCTTC
size: many
V: TRBV18
J: TRBJ2-1
D: .

CDR3: CASSLSRQGAVQPQHF
DNA: TGTGCCAGCAGTCTGTCGAGGCAGGGGGCTGTTCAGCCCCAGCATTTT
size: many
V: TRBV12-3/TRBV12-4
J: TRBJ1-5
D: TRBD1

CDR3: CASSGQAGQAGELFF
DNA: TGTGCCAGCAGTGGGCAAGCGGGACAAGCCGGGGAGCTGTTTTTT
size: many
V: TRBV6-4
J: TRBJ2-2
D: .

CDR3: CATSRDRGPYEQYF
DNA: TGTGCCACCAGCAGAGATCGGGGTCCCTACGAGCAGTACTTC
size: .
V: TRBV15
J: TRBJ2-7
D: .

CDR3: CASSPWSASYSGANVLTF
DNA: TGTGCCAGCAGCCCCTGGTCAGCTTCCTACTCTGGGGCCAACGTCCTGACTTTC
size: many
V: TRBV7-2
J: TRBJ2-6
D: .

CDR3: CASSPTGNYGYTF
DNA: TGTGCCAGCAGCCCCACGGGGAACTATGGCTACACCTTC
size: many
V: TRBV7-3
J: TRBJ1-2
D: .

CDR3: CASQGETQYF
DNA: TGTGCCAGCCAAGGAGAGACCCAGTACTTC
size: many
V: TRBV12-3/TRBV12-4
J: TRBJ2-5
D: .

CDR3: CASSLRLAGSPDTQYF
DNA: TGTGCCAGCAGTCTCAGACTAGCGGGGTCCCCAGATACGCAGTATTTT
size: many
V: TRBV12-3/TRBV12-4
J: TRBJ2-3
D: TRBD2

CDR3: CSARETDPLRDEQYF
DNA: TGCAGTGCTAGAGAAACGGACCCCCTGAGGGACGAGCAGTACTTC
size: few
V: TRBV20-1
J: TRBJ2-7
D: .

CDR3: CASSPISGGSDEQYF
DNA: TGTGCCAGCTCACCAATTTCAGGGGGCAGCGACGAGCAGTACTTC
size: many
V: TRBV18
J: TRBJ2-7
D: TRBD1

CDR3: CASRTLAGEQFF
DNA: TGTGCCAGCAGAACCCTAGCTGGTGAGCAGTTCTTC
size: few
V: TRBV2
J: TRBJ2-1
D: .

CDR3: CSARDTAGGADTQYF
DNA: TGCAGTGCTAGAGATACCGCGGGGGGTGCAGATACGCAGTATTTT
size: few
V: TRBV20-1
J: TRBJ2-3
D: TRBD2

CDR3: CSAVDRRNTEAFF
DNA: TGCAGTGCGGTGGACAGGAGGAACACTGAAGCTTTCTTT
size: many
V: TRBV20-1
J: TRBJ1-1
D: TRBD1